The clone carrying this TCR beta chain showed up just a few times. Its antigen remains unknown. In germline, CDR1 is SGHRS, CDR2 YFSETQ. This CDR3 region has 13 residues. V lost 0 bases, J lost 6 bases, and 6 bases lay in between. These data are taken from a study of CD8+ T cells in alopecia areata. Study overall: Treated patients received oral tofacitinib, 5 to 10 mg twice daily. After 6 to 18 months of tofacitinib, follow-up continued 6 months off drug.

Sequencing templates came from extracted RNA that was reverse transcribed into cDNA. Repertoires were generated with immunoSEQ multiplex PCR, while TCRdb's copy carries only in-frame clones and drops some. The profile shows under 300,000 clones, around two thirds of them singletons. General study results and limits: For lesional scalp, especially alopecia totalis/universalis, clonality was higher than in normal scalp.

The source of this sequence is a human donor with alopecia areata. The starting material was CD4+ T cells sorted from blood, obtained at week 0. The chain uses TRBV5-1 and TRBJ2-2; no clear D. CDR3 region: CASSLDGAGELFF. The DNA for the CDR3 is TGCGCCAGCAGCTTGGATGGGGCCGGGGAGCTGTTTTTT.